This T cell receptor beta chain was retrieved from a study of tumor-infiltrating lymphocytes in primary liver carcinoma. Comment on this clonotype: What it binds is unknown.

Overall study results and limits: Among the pair types, tumor region pairs showed more overlap than tumor-adjacent and tumor-blood pairs. Top-250-clone fractions were significantly higher in tumors than in blood (p = 0.039).

TCR beta cDNA came from approximately 490 ng total RNA, primed with a constant-region primer. Three-round nested multiplex PCR performed with slightly modified ARM-PCR produced the TCR beta libraries. Each of the first two PCR rounds ran roughly 10 cycles with TRBV1-TRBV30 forward and C-beta reverse primers. TCRdb re-derived calls from the multiplex PCR reads in MiXCR, one entry per CDR3 protein. The sample lists fewer than 85,000 distinct CDR3 sequences; approximately 70% were seen once. From unsorted bulk tissue weighing roughly 17-32 mg, DNA and RNA were co-extracted. Germline CDR1 is MNHNS and CDR2 is SASEGT. Germline trimming cut 8 bases from V and 5 bases from J; bases unmatched to any gene: 7. The length of the CDR3 is 14 residues.

Specimen: tumor-adjacent normal liver tissue. This sequence originates from a man aged 40-49 years with primary liver carcinoma and hepatitis B virus infection. This rearrangement joins TRBV6-1 to TRBJ2-4; 9 positions agree with TRBD1. The CDR3, as DNA: TGTGCCAGCGACAGGGGGTCATCCCAAAACATTCAGTACTTC. It specifies CASDRGSSQNIQYF.